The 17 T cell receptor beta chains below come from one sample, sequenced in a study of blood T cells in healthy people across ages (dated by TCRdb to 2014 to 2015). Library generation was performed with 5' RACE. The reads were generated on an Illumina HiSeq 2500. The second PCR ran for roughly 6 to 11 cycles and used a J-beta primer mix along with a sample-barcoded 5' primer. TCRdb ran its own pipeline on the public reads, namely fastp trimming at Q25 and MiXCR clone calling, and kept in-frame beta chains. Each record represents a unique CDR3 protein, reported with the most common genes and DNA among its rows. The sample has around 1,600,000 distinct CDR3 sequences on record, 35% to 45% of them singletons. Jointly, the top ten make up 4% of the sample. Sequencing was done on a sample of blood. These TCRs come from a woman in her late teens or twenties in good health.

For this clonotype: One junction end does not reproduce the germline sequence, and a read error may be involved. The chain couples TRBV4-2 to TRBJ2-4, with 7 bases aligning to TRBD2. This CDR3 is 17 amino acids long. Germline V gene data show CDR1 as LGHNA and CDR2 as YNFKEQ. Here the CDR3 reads CAGSLYFGGSRGNIQYF. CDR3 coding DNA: TGTGCCGGCAGCCTTTACTTCGGCGGGAGTAGAGGAAACATTCAGTACTTC.

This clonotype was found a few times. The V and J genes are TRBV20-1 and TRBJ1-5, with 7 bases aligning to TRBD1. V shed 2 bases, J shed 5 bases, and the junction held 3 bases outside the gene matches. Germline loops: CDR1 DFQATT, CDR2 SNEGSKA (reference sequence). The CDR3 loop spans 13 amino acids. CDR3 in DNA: TGCAGTGCTAGACCAGGGGGAGATCAGCCCCAGCATTTT. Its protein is CSARPGGDQPQHF.

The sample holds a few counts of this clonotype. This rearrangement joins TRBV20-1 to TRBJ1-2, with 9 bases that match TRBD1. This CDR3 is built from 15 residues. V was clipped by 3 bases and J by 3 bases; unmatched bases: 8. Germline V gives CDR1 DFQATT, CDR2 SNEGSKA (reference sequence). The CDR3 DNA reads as TGCAGTGCTAGGTGGGACAGGGATACGGACTATGGCTACACCTTC. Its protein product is CSARWDRDTDYGYTF.

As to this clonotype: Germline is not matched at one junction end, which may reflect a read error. The CDR3 bases are TGTGCCTGCAGCTTAGGGGGGGGAACAGATACGCAGTATTTT. It codes for CACSLGGGTDTQYF. The chain couples TRBV7-2 to TRBJ2-3; D is possibly TRBD2 (7 bases). The germline CDR1 and CDR2 sequences are SGHTA and FQGNSA. CDR3 size: 14 residues.

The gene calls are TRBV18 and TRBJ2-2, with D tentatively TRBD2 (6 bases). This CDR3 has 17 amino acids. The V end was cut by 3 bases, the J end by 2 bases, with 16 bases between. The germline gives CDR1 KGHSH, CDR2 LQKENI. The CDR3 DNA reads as TGTGCCAGCTCACCTACCCCGGTAGCGGCTAACACCGGGGAGCTGTTTTTT. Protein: CASSPTPVAANTGELFF.

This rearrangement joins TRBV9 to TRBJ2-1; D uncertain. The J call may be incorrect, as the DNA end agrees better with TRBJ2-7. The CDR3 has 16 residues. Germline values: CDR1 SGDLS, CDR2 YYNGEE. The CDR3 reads CASSVSSRSSYNEQYF. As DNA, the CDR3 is TGTGCCAGCAGCGTAAGCTCGCGCAGCTCCTACAATGAGCAGTACTTC.

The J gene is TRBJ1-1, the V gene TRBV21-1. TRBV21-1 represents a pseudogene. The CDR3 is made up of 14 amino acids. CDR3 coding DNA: TGTGCCAGCAGCAAGAGACATCAGAACACTGAAGCTTTCTTT. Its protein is CASSKRHQNTEAFF.

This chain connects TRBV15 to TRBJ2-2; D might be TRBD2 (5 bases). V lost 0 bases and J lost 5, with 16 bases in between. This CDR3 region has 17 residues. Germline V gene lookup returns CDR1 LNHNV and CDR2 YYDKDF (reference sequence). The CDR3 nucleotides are TGTGCCACCAGCAGAGATCCCGAGAGGGTAGGAACCGGGGAGCTGTTTTTT. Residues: CATSRDPERVGTGELFF.

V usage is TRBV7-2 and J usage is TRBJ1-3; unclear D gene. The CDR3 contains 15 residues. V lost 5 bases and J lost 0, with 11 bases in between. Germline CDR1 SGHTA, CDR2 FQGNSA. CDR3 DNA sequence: TGTGCCAGCAGCGCGTACAGAAGCTCTGGAAACACCATATATTTT. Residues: CASSAYRSSGNTIYF.

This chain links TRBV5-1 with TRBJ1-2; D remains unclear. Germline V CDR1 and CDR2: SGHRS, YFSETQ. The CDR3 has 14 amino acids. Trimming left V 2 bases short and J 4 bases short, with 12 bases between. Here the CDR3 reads CASSLEVSGYGYTF. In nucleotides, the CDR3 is TGCGCCAGCAGCTTAGAAGTTTCAGGCTATGGCTACACCTTC.

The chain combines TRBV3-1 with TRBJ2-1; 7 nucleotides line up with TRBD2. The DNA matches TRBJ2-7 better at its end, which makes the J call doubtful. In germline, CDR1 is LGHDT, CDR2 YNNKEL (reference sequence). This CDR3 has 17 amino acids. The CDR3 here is CASSQDRTGGTYNEQYF. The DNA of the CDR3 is TGTGCCAGCAGCCAAGATCGAACCGGGGGGACTTACAATGAGCAGTACTTC.

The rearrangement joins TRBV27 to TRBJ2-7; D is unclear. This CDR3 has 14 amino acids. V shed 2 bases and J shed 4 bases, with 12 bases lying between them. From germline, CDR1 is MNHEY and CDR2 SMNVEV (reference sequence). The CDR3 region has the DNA TGTGCCAGCAGTTTAGCGGCCGCAGGATACGAGCAGTACTTC. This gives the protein CASSLAAAGYEQYF.

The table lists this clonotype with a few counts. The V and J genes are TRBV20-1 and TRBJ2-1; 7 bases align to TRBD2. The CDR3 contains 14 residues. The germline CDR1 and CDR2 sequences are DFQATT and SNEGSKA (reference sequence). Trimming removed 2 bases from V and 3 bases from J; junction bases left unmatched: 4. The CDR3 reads CSARTGGLYNEQFF. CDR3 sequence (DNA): TGCAGTGCTAGAACGGGAGGCCTCTACAATGAGCAGTTCTTC.

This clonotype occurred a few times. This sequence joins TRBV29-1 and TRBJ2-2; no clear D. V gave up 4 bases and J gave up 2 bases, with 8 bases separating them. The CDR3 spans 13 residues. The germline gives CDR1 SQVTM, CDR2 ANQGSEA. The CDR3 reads CSVARGNTGELFF. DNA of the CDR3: TGCAGCGTTGCACGCGGAAACACCGGGGAGCTGTTTTTT.

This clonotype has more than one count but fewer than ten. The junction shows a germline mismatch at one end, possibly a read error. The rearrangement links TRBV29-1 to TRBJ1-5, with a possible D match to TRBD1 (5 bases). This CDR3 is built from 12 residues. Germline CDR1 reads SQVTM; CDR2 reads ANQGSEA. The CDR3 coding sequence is TGCAGCGCCGGACACCAGAATCACCCCCAGCATTTT. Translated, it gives CSAGHQNHPQHF.

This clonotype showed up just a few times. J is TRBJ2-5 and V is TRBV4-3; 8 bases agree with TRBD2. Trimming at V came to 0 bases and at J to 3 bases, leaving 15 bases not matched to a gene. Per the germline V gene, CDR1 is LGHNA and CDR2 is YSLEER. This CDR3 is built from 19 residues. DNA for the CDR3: TGCGCCAGCAGCCAAGATTGGCGACGGAGCGGGAGCATGGAAGAGACCCAGTACTTC. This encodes CASSQDWRRSGSMEETQYF.

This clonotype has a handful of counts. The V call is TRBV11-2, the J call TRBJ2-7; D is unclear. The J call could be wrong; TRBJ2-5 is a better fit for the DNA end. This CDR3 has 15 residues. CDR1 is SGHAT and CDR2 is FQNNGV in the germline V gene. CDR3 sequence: CASSLGLGGQETQYF. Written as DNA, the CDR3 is TGTGCCAGCAGCTTAGGGTTGGGCGGTCAAGAGACCCAGTACTTC.